This T cell receptor (beta chain) was recorded in a study of T-cell reconstitution after alpha-beta-depleted transplantation in children. This sample's TCRbeta library carried unique molecular identifier barcodes. Via MiXCR, TCRdb re-called the PCR reads, giving one row per CDR3 protein. The table includes more than 500,000 distinct CDR3 sequences, over 10% detected once. This clonotype was picked up many times. Its antigen is as yet unknown. Study-wide results and limits: Newly made T cells mostly supplied T-cell counts and diversity one year after transplant.

Germline values: CDR1 ENHRY, CDR2 SYGVKD. CDR3 size: 15 residues. V lost 3 bases, J lost 2 bases, and 4 bases stayed unmatched. This clonotype originated in a female patient between 2 and 15 years old who had a stem cell transplant for aplastic anemia, so the T cells may come from the graft donor. The gene calls are TRBV10-3 and TRBJ1-5; TRBD1 agrees at 7 bases. Here the sequenced sample was PBMCs, mostly from graft donor cells, taken 180 days after TCRalphabeta/CD19-depleted stem cell transplant. In DNA, the CDR3 is TGTGCCATCAGTGACCCAGGGGGTCGCAATCAGCCCCAGCATTTT. Its translation is CAISDPGGRNQPQHF.